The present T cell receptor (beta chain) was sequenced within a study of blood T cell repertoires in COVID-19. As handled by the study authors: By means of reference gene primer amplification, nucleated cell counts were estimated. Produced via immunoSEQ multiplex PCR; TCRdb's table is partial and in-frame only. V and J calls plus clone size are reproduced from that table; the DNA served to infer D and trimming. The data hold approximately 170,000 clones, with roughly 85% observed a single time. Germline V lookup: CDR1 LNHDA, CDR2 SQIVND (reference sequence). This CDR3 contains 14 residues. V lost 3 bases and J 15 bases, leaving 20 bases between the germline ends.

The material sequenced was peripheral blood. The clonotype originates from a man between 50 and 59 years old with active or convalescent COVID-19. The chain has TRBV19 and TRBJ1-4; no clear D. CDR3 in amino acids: CASSIIGLNVTVFF. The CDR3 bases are TGTGCCAGTAGTATTATAGGACTTAATGTAACGGTGTTTTTT.